The sample holds one count of the clone carrying this T cell receptor beta chain. Its antigen is undetermined. This CDR3 contains 13 residues. Trimming took 0 bases from V and 9 from J, leaving 12 bases between them. CDR1 is LGHNA, CDR2 YSLEER, per germline. This sample was taken from a study of CD8+ T cells in alopecia areata. Whole-study context: Treatment comprised oral tofacitinib, 5 to 10 mg twice daily, in treated patients. The drug, tofacitinib, lasted 6 to 18 months, followed by 6 months off drug. Study-level results: Higher clonality than in normal scalp was seen in lesional scalp, especially alopecia totalis/universalis.

RNA was extracted and reverse transcribed into cDNA as the sequencing template. Sequencing was performed with immunoSEQ multiplex PCR; in TCRdb, only in-frame clones are kept and a portion is missing. The sample has tens of thousands of clones, approximately 64% seen once. The source was CD8+ T cells sorted from blood, collected at week 0. V is TRBV4-3 and J is TRBJ2-7; D tentatively fits TRBD1 or TRBD2 (5 bases each). The sequence derives from a human donor with alopecia areata. Here the CDR3 DNA reads TGCGCCAGCAGCCAAGACTTCCCGGGGCCGCAGTACTTC. This sequence encodes CASSQDFPGPQYF.